The rows below give T cell receptor beta chains drawn from one sample of a study of preoperative IRX-2 immunotherapy in early breast cancer. The repertoire was sequenced with immunoSEQ multiplex PCR; TCRdb's copy has only in-frame clones and lacks some. This sample yields fewer than 40,000 clones, of which nearly 90% are seen a single time; 1.6% belongs to the top ten. The source material was tumor tissue, sampled after IRX-2 immunotherapy. Every receptor here comes from a human donor with breast cancer. CDR3s include the opening cysteine and the closing phenylalanine or tryptophan. The D gene is left open where the match is weak. A clone size is listed for some rows: how often the clone was seen (once, few, many), or a class if it is expanded.

v_gene	d_gene	abundance	j_gene	CDR3aa	CDR3nt
TRBV30	NA	NA	TRBJ1-1	CAWTFGLNTEAFF	TGTGCCTGGACATTTGGTTTGAACACTGAAGCTTTCTTT
TRBV29-1	NA	few	TRBJ2-4	CSVEDFGRLPYF	TGCAGCGTTGAAGATTTTGGGCGTCTTCCATACTTC
TRBV6-8	NA	NA	TRBJ2-3	CASSRDLLPDTQYF	TGTGCCAGCAGTCGGGACCTCCTCCCAGATACGCAGTATTTT
TRBV29-1	TRBD1	NA	TRBJ1-2	CSGGDREPNGYTF	TGCAGCGGGGGGGACAGGGAGCCGAATGGCTACACCTTC
TRBV6-8	NA	NA	TRBJ1-2	CASSYHRTDGYTF	TGTGCCAGCAGTTACCATCGGACGGACGGCTACACCTTC
TRBV19	NA	NA	TRBJ2-7	CASSISMGLSPYEQYF	TGTGCCAGTAGTATCAGTATGGGCTTATCGCCCTACGAGCAGTACTTC
TRBV1	NA	NA	TRBJ1-4	CASSQSPAREKLFF	TGCGCCAGCAGCCAAAGCCCGGCTCGAGAAAAACTGTTTTTT
TRBV23-1	NA	NA	TRBJ1-6	CASSFSGGGDSPLHF	TGCGCCAGCAGCTTCAGTGGGGGCGGAGATTCACCCCTCCACTTT
TRBV6-8	NA	NA	TRBJ2-2	CAARLPPGELFF	TGTGCCGCACGCCTCCCACCCGGGGAGCTGTTTTTT
TRBV11-3	TRBD2	NA	TRBJ2-7	CASSLGPGGPANEQYF	TGTGCCAGCAGCTTAGGACCGGGAGGGCCGGCCAACGAGCAGTACTTC
TRBV11-3	TRBD2	NA	TRBJ2-3	CASSRGGGPTDTQYF	TGTGCCAGCAGCCGAGGCGGGGGACCCACAGATACGCAGTATTTT
TRBV7-4	NA	NA	TRBJ2-1	CASSQAAGLNEQFF	TGTGCCAGCAGCCAAGCGGCGGGCCTCAATGAGCAGTTCTTC
TRBV6-4	NA	NA	TRBJ1-1	CASSYLLLSSTFF	TGTGCCAGCAGTTACCTCTTGCTTAGCTCGACTTTCTTT
TRBV6-8	TRBD2	NA	TRBJ2-5	CASSYEGLAGETQYF	TGTGCCAGCAGTTACGAGGGACTAGCGGGGGAGACCCAGTACTTC
TRBV6-8	TRBD1	once	TRBJ1-4	CASRPGQGPANEKLFF	TGTGCCAGCCGACCGGGACAGGGACCTGCTAATGAAAAACTGTTTTTT
TRBV30	NA	NA	TRBJ1-5	CAWSVATFNQPQHF	TGTGCCTGGAGTGTAGCCACCTTCAATCAGCCCCAGCATTTT
TRBV23-1	NA	once	TRBJ2-2	CASSQAPPLRDSNTGELFF	TGCGCCAGCAGCCAAGCTCCGCCCCTTCGGGACTCCAACACCGGGGAGCTGTTTTTT
TRBV5-1	TRBD1	NA	TRBJ2-5	CASSLALAPGQGQETQYF	TGCGCCAGCAGCTTGGCCTTAGCGCCGGGACAGGGACAAGAGACCCAGTACTTC